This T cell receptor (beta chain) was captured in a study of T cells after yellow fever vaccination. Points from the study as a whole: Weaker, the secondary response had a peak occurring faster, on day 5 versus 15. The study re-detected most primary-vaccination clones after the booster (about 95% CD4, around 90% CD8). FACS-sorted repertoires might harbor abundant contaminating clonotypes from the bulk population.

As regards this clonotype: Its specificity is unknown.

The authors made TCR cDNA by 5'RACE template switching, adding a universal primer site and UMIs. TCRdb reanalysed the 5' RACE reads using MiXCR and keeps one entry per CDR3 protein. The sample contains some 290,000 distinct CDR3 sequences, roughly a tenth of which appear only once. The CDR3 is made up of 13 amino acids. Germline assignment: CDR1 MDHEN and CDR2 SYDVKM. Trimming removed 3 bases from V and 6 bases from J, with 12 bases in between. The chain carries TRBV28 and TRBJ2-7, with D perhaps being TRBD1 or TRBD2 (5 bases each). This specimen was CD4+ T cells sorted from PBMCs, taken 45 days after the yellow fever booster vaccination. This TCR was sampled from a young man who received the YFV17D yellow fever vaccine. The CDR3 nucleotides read TGTGCCAGCAGTTTCAGAGGGGTCCCCGAGCAGTACGTC. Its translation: CASSFRGVPEQYV.